This T cell receptor (beta chain) came from a study of T cell repertoires in cytomegalovirus infection. TCRdb reprocessed the reads via MiXCR and lists one record per CDR3 protein. The data contain around 230,000 distinct CDR3 sequences, around 35% of them singletons. The CDR3 covers 15 residues. Per germline, CDR1 SGHAT and CDR2 FQDESV (reference sequence). V shed 0 bases and J shed 3 bases, with 9 bases lying between them. A remark on this clonotype: Its antigen is as yet unknown.

The chain combines TRBV11-1 with TRBJ2-1, with D perhaps matching TRBD2 (6 bases). The clonotype comes from a human donor in good health (CMV status not recorded). Some clones in this sample may be carry-over from other donors' samples. The input for sequencing was CD8+ T cells from cultured PBMCs, taken from culture after CMV antigen stimulation. The CDR3 DNA sequence: TGTGCCAGCAGCTTAGCGCTGGGGGGCTACAATGAGCAGTTCTTC. It encodes CASSLALGGYNEQFF.